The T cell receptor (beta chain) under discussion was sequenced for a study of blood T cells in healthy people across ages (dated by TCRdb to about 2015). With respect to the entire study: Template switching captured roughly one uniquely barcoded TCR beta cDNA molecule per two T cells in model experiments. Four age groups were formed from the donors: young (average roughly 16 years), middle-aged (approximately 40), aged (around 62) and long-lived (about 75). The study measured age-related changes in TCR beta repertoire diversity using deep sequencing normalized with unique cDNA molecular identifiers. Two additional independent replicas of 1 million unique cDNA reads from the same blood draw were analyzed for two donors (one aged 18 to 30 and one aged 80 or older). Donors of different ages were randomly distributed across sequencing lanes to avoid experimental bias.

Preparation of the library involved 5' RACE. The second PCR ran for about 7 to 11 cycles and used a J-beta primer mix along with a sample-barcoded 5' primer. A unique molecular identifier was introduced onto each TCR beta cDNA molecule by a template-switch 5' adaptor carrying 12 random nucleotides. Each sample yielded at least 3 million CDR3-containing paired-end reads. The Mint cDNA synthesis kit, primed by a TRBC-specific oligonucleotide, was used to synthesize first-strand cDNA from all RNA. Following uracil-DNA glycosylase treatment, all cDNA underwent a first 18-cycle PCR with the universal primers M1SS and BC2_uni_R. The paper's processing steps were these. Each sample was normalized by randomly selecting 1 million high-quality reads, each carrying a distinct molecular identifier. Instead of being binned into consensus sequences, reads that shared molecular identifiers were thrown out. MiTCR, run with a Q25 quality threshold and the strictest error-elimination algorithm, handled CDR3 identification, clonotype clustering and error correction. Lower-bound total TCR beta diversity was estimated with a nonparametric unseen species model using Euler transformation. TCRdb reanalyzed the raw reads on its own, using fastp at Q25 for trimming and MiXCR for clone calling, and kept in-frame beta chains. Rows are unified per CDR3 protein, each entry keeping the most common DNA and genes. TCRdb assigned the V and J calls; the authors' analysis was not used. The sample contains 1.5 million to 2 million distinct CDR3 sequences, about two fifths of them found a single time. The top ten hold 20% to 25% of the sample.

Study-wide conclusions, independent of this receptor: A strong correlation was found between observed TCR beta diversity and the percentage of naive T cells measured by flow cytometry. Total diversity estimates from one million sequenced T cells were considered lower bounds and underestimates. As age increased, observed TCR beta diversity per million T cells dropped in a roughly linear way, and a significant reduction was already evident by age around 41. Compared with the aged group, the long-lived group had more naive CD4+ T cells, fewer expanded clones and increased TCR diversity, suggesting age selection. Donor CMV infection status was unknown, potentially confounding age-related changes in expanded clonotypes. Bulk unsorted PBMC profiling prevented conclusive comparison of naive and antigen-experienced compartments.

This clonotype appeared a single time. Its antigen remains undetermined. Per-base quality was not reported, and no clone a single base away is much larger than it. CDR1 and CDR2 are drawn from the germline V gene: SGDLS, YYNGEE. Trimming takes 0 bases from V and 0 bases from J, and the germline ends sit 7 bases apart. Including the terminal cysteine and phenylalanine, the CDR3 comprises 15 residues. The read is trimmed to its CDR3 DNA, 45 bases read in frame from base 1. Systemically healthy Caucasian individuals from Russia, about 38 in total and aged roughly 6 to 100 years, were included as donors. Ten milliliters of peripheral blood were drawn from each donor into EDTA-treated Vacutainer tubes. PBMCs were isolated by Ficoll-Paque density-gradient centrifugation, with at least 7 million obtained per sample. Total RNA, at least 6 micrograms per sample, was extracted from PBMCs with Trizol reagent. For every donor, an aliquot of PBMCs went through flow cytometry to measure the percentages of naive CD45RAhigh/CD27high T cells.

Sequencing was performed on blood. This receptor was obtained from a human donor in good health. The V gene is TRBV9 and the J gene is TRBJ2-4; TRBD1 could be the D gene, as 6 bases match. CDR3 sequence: CASSVGGLAKNIQYF. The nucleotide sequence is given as TGTGCCAGCAGCGTAGGGGGGCTAGCCAAAAACATTCAGTACTTC.